The 3 T cell receptor beta chains listed next were all sequenced from one sample in a study of shared clonotypes between healthy human individuals. Naive CD8 cells comprised CD45RO-negative, CCR7-positively selected cells, excluding terminally differentiated effector memory CD45RA+ cells. Measured with immunoSEQ multiplex PCR; TCRdb has only the in-frame clones, and not every one. The sample contains approximately 810,000 clones, over 90% of which appear only once. Sequenced: naive CD8+ T cells sorted from blood. These receptors were taken from a man between 25 and 39 years old in good health.

The chain links TRBV10-2 to TRBJ2-7; 14 positions agree with TRBD2. The CDR3 has 15 residues. The junction had 8 bases not matched to a gene; V was cut back by 8 bases and J by 5 bases. CDR1 and CDR2 (germline): WSHSY, SAAADI. The DNA of the CDR3 is TGCGCCAGCGGGGGGACTAGCGGGAGTAGGCACGAGCAGTACTTC. As protein: CASGGTSGSRHEQYF.

This clone was picked up a small number of times. The chain recombines TRBV7-9 with TRBJ1-5; TRBD1 agrees at 7 bases. The V gene's germline CDR1 is SEHNR and CDR2 FQNEAQ (reference sequence). The CDR3 extends over 12 amino acids. The V and J ends lost 1 base and 16 bases, in that order; junction bases with no gene match: 7. CDR3 DNA sequence: TGTGCCAGCAGCTTAGACAGACAGGGACGACATTTT. This codes for CASSLDRQGRHF.

V usage is TRBV14 and J usage is TRBJ1-2; D is ambiguous. V dropped 2 bases and J dropped 4 bases, with 11 bases sitting between them. CDR3 length: 14 residues. Germline values: CDR1 SGHDN, CDR2 FVKESK. The CDR3 reads CASSQQPLFYGYTF. The CDR3 DNA is TGTGCCAGCAGCCAACAGCCTTTATTCTATGGCTACACCTTC.